This T cell receptor beta chain was identified during a study of T cells in Graves' hyperthyroidism and ophthalmopathy. Study-level findings and limits: Expanded thyroid clonotypes (above 0.001) were mostly also found in blood.

Amplified TCR beta CDR3 regions derived from RNA transcripts. RT-PCR in the first round (using the HTBI primer set) targeted the TCR CDR3. TCRdb reprocessed the multiplex PCR reads via MiXCR and lists one record per CDR3 protein. The sample consists of hundreds of thousands of distinct CDR3 sequences, roughly 16% of them appearing once. This clonotype was picked up many times. Its antigen is not identified. Lactation, pregnancy, other autoimmune disease or uncontrolled infection excluded patients. The clonotype was recovered from a woman in her twenties or thirties with Graves' hyperthyroidism. The sample taken for sequencing was blood.

CDR3 loop: CASSLASGRGTYEQYF. The CDR3 nucleotides read TGTGCCAGCAGCTTAGCTAGCGGGAGAGGTACCTACGAGCAGTACTTC. The rearrangement joins TRBV7-2 to TRBJ2-7; 9 bases map to TRBD2. Germline loops: CDR1 SGHTA, CDR2 FQGNSA. The CDR3 has 16 amino acids. The trim removed 0 bases at V and 2 bases at J, leaving 5 bases unmatched.